The rows below give T cell receptor beta chains drawn from one sample of a study of CD8 T cells in Susac syndrome. TCRdb used MiXCR to reprocess the immunoSEQ multiplex PCR reads, holding one entry per CDR3 protein. The data show more than 95,000 distinct CDR3 sequences, 85% to 95% seen once. Material: CD4+ T cells from PBMCs. These receptors all stem from a human donor with multiple sclerosis. CDR3s include the opening cysteine and the closing phenylalanine or tryptophan. D genes are given only for firm matches. Expanded clones get a size class; other rows say once, few or many, or leave the size out.

clone size	V gene	CDR3 length	J gene	D gene	CDR3 protein	CDR3 DNA
once	TRBV28	14	TRBJ2-7	TRBD1	CASLGRDRGYEQYF	TGTGCCAGCTTAGGCCGGGACAGAGGCTACGAGCAGTACTTC
NA	TRBV20-1	15	TRBJ2-7	TRBD2	CSASNPSGTDYEQYF	TGCAGTGCATCCAACCCTAGCGGGACAGACTACGAGCAGTACTTC
NA	TRBV7-8	13	TRBJ1-6	NA	CASNRRSDSPLHF	TGTGCCAGCAACCGTCGGTCGGATTCACCCCTCCACTTT
NA	TRBV29-1	12	TRBJ2-3	NA	CSAQGFTDTQYF	TGCAGCGCCCAGGGGTTCACAGATACGCAGTATTTT
NA	TRBV5-1	15	TRBJ1-5	NA	CASSLGGEPNQPQHF	TGCGCCAGCAGTCTTGGGGGGGAACCAAATCAGCCCCAGCATTTT
NA	TRBV2	15	TRBJ2-6	NA	CASSPARTGANVLTF	TGTGCCAGCAGCCCCGCTCGTACTGGGGCCAACGTCCTGACTTTC
NA	TRBV4-2	14	TRBJ1-1	TRBD1	CASSLQGARTEAFF	TGTGCCAGCAGCCTTCAGGGGGCGCGGACTGAAGCTTTCTTT
NA	TRBV3-1	15	TRBJ1-3	NA	CASSLAVGSGNTIYF	TGTGCCAGCAGCCTGGCAGTCGGCTCTGGAAACACCATATATTTT
NA	TRBV4-2	14	TRBJ1-2	TRBD1	CASSLIQGESGYTF	TGTGCCAGCAGCCTAATACAGGGGGAGAGCGGCTACACCTTC
few	TRBV6-2/TRBV6-3	15	TRBJ1-5	NA	CASSLGQGINQPQHF	TGTGCCAGCAGTTTGGGGCAGGGGATCAATCAGCCCCAGCATTTT
NA	TRBV4-1	15	TRBJ1-2	TRBD1	CASSPPTGSNYGYTF	TGCGCCAGCAGCCCTCCGACAGGGTCTAACTATGGCTACACCTTC
NA	TRBV5-1	18	TRBJ2-3	TRBD1	CASSYEDPTGGETDTQYF	TGCGCCAGCAGCTACGAAGATCCGACAGGGGGCGAGACAGATACGCAGTATTTT
NA	TRBV7-9	15	TRBJ2-1	TRBD2	CASSQGAGGPTEQFF	TGTGCCAGCAGCCAGGGAGCGGGGGGCCCGACGGAGCAGTTCTTC
few	TRBV18	13	TRBJ2-1	NA	CASSPPQGNEQFF	TGTGCCAGCTCACCCCCCCAGGGTAATGAGCAGTTCTTC
NA	TRBV27	14	TRBJ1-6	NA	CASSLRGDNSPLHF	TGTGCCAGCAGTTTGAGAGGGGATAATTCACCCCTCCACTTT
once	TRBV18	17	TRBJ1-1	NA	CASSRRDPRNLNTEAFF	TGTGCCAGCTCACGTCGGGATCCAAGAAATCTGAACACTGAAGCTTTCTTT
NA	TRBV30	12	TRBJ1-1	NA	CAWSVDGREAFF	TGTGCCTGGAGTGTCGACGGGAGGGAAGCTTTCTTT
NA	TRBV4-3	15	TRBJ2-2	NA	CASSQEAKSTGELFF	TGCGCCAGCAGCCAAGAAGCCAAGAGCACCGGGGAGCTGTTTTTT
NA	TRBV5-6	13	TRBJ1-5	NA	CASSLNRDQPQHF	TGTGCCAGCAGCTTGAACAGGGACCAGCCCCAGCATTTT
few	TRBV7-9	14	TRBJ2-7	TRBD1	CASSGRDRSYEQYF	TGTGCCAGCAGCGGCCGGGACAGGTCCTACGAGCAGTACTTC
NA	TRBV12-3/TRBV12-4	14	TRBJ2-5	NA	CASSLARRGETQYF	TGTGCCAGCAGTTTAGCTAGGAGGGGAGAGACCCAGTACTTC
NA	TRBV20-1	13	TRBJ2-7	NA	CSAMARAVYEQYF	TGCAGTGCTATGGCTAGGGCAGTCTACGAGCAGTACTTC
NA	TRBV28	15	TRBJ1-2	NA	CASSLGQISNYGYTF	TGTGCCAGCAGTCTCGGACAGATCAGTAACTATGGCTACACCTTC
NA	TRBV6-1	15	TRBJ2-3	NA	CASSEDGQSTDTQYF	TGTGCCAGCAGTGAAGATGGACAAAGCACAGATACGCAGTATTTT
NA	TRBV3-1	15	TRBJ1-5	TRBD1	CASSHSDRGGQPQHF	TGTGCCAGCAGCCACTCGGACAGGGGCGGACAGCCCCAGCATTTT